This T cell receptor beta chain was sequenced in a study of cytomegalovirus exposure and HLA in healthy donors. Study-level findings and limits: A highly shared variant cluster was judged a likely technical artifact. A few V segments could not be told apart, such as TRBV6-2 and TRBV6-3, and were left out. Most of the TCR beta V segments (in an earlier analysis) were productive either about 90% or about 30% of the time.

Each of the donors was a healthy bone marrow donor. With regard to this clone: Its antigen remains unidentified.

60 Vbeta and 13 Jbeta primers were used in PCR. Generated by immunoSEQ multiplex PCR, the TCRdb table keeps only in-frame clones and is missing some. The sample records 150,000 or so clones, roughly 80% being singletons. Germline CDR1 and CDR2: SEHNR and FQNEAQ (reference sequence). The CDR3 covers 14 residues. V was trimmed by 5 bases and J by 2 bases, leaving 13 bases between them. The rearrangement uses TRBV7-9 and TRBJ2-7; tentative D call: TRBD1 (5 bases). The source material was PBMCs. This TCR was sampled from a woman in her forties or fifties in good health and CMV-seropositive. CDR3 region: CASSTNDRPYEQYF. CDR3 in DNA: TGTGCCAGCAGCACGAACGACAGACCCTACGAGCAGTACTTC.